The 8 T cell receptor beta chains reported below all come from one sample, sequenced in a study of beta chain features in type 1 diabetes. Of the isolated RNA, all was reverse transcribed, and so the sequenced material was expressed TCRB transcripts. The table came from immunoSEQ multiplex PCR; TCRdb's copy has only in-frame clones and leaves some out. The data hold 160,000 or so clones, with approximately 12% observed a single time. Material: central memory CD4+ T cells from blood. Receptors were obtained from a man younger than 35 in good health.

The CDR3 region has the DNA TGTGCCAGCAGGGACAGACTGCTCTCCTACGAGCAGTACTTC. This sequence encodes CASRDRLLSYEQYF. The chain joins TRBV2 to TRBJ2-7; possible D gene TRBD1, 6 bases. V was shortened by 6 bases and J by 0 bases, with 12 bases between the two germline ends. CDR1 and CDR2 (germline): SNHLY, FYNNEI. This CDR3 has 14 amino acids.

This chain links TRBV5-4 with TRBJ1-1; 7 positions agree with TRBD1. The CDR3 sequence is 13 residues long. The ends lost 7 bases at V and 0 bases at J; junction bases unmatched: 3. Germline V lookup: CDR1 SGHNT, CDR2 YYREEE (reference sequence). The CDR3: CASADRVNTEAFF. CDR3 coding DNA: TGTGCCAGCGCCGACAGGGTGAACACTGAAGCTTTCTTT. Drawing the rest from reference TRBV5-4 and TRBJ1-1, the complete variable domain is ETGVTQSPTHLIKTRGQQVTLRCSSQSGHNTVSWYQQALGQGPQFIFQYYREEENGRGNFPPRFSGLQFPNYSSELNVNALELDDSALYLCASADRVNTEAFFGQGTRLTVV.

This chain's CDR3 is CASSVSGWGDTQYF. Here the CDR3 DNA reads TGTGCCAGCAGCGTCAGCGGGTGGGGAGATACGCAGTATTTT. The gene calls are TRBV7-2 and TRBJ2-3, with D possibly being TRBD2 (6 bases). V was shortened by 5 bases and J by 5 bases, with 14 bases between the two germline ends. In germline, CDR1 is SGHTA, CDR2 FQGNSA. The CDR3 is made up of 14 amino acids.

This clone was detected only a few times. The V call is TRBV7-2, the J call TRBJ2-1; 7 bases map to TRBD2. Germline V gene lookup returns CDR1 SGHTA and CDR2 FQGNSA. The CDR3 length is 16 residues. V was pared by 6 bases and J by 4 bases, with 12 bases of the junction left unmatched. CDR3 DNA sequence: TGTGCCAGCAGGAGTGTAGGGCGGGAGACGTACAATGAGCAGTTCTTC. It codes for CASRSVGRETYNEQFF.

The CDR3 spells CASSPGQGWADTQYF. CDR3 nucleotide sequence: TGTGCCAGCAGCCCTGGACAGGGGTGGGCAGATACGCAGTATTTT. The J gene is TRBJ2-3, the V gene TRBV5-6, with TRBD1 matching 9 bases. The V segment lost 4 bases and the J segment 4 bases; nucleotides outside the gene matches: 7. Germline V gives CDR1 SGHDT, CDR2 YYEEEE. This CDR3 contains 15 residues.

This clone was seen more than once but under ten times. This rearrangement joins TRBV4-2 to TRBJ2-5; 11 nucleotides align to TRBD2. The CDR3 is made up of 19 amino acids. Looked up from germline, CDR1 is LGHNA and CDR2 is YNFKEQ. J lost 2 bases, V lost 0 bases, and 11 bases had no gene match. CDR3 residues: CASSQDKTPGLAAQETQYF. The CDR3, as DNA: TGTGCCAGCAGCCAAGATAAAACCCCGGGACTAGCGGCGCAAGAGACCCAGTACTTC.

The sample holds a few counts of this clone. V is TRBV14 and J is TRBJ2-1; 11 bases align to TRBD2. The CDR3 covers 15 residues. Trimming removed 1 base from V and 10 bases from J; junction bases left unmatched: 6. Germline V gene data show CDR1 as SGHDN and CDR2 as FVKESK. Here the CDR3 reads CASSQVLAGGGEQFF. The CDR3 coding sequence is TGTGCCAGCAGCCAAGTTCTAGCGGGAGGCGGCGAGCAGTTCTTC.

This clone was observed a handful of times. This sequence joins TRBV11-1 and TRBJ2-5, with TRBD2 matching over 8 bases. Losses at the gene ends were 3 bases for V and 4 bases for J; bases not matched to a gene: 4. The CDR3 runs 14 residues. From germline, CDR1 is SGHAT and CDR2 FQDESV (reference sequence). DNA for the CDR3: TGTGCCAGCAGCTTCTTGCGGGGGGCAGAGACCCAGTACTTC. Translating it yields CASSFLRGAETQYF. Complete variable domain (other parts from reference TRBV11-1 and TRBJ2-5): EAEVAQSPRYKITEKSQAVAFWCDPISGHATLYWYRQILGQGPELLVQFQDESVVDDSQLPKDRFSAERLKGVDSTLKIQPAELGDSAMYLCASSFLRGAETQYFGPGTRLLVL.